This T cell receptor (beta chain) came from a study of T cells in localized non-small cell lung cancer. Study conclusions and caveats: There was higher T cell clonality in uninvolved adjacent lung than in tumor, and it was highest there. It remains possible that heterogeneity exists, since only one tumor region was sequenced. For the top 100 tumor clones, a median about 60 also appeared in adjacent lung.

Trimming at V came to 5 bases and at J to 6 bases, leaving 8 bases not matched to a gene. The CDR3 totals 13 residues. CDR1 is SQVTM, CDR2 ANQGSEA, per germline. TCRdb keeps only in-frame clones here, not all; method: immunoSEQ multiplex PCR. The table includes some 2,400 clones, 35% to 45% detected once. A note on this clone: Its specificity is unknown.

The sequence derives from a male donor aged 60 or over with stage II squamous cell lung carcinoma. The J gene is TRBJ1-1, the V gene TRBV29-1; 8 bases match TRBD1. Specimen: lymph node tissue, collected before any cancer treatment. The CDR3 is CSVWGQVFAEAFF. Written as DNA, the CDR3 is TGCAGCGTTTGGGGACAGGTTTTCGCTGAAGCTTTCTTT.